The sequence of this T cell receptor (beta chain) was determined in a study of blood T cells in healthy people across ages. Primers used in a second PCR of about 7 to 12 cycles were a sample-barcoded 5' primer and a J-beta primer mix. TCRdb analysed the 5' RACE reads with MiXCR anew, one entry per CDR3 protein. The repertoire includes about a million distinct CDR3 sequences, about 51% of them detected once, and 20% to 25% sits in the top ten. This clonotype showed up just a few times. V dropped 5 bases and J dropped 2 bases, with 4 bases sitting between them. CDR3 length equals 11 residues. In germline, CDR1 is SGHNT, CDR2 YYREEE (reference sequence).

This receptor was obtained from a woman aged 55-69 years in good health. The sequencing input was blood. The rearrangement uses TRBV5-4 and TRBJ1-1; D is unclear. The CDR3: CASSVNTEAFF. The CDR3 DNA follows: TGTGCCAGCAGTGTTAACACTGAAGCTTTCTTT.